This T cell receptor beta chain derives from a study of identical twins. MiXCR was run by TCRdb on the 5' RACE reads, yielding one entry per CDR3 protein. Here the sample spans roughly 720,000 distinct CDR3 sequences, about 18% being singletons. CDR1 and CDR2 (germline): MNHEY, SMNVEV (reference sequence). Trimming took 0 bases from V and 1 from J, leaving 10 bases between them. CDR3 length equals 15 residues. These same data were also listed under a study on T cells expressing NK-cell markers.

The genes are TRBV27 and TRBJ2-7, with D hard to call. Sequencing was carried out using PBMCs. The TCR originated in a woman aged 18-35 years in good health. The CDR3 region has the DNA TGTGCCAGCAGTTTATCTTTCCTTACATCCTACGAGCAGTACTTC. This translates into CASSLSFLTSYEQYF.